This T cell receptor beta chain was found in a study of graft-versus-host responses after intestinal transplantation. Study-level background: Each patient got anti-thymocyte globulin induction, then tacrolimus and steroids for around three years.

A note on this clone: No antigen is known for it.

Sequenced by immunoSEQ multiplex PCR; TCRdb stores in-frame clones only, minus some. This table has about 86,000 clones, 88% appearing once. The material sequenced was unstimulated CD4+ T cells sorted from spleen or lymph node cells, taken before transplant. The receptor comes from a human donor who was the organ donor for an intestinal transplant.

This CDR3 reads CSVPQGATNEKLFF. CDR3 nucleotides: TGCAGCGTCCCACAGGGAGCAACTAATGAAAAACTGTTTTTT. The chain employs TRBV29-1 and TRBJ1-4; D may be TRBD1 (6 bases). In germline, CDR1 is SQVTM, CDR2 ANQGSEA. This CDR3 contains 14 residues. The V and J ends lost 6 bases and 0 bases respectively, with 11 bases between them.